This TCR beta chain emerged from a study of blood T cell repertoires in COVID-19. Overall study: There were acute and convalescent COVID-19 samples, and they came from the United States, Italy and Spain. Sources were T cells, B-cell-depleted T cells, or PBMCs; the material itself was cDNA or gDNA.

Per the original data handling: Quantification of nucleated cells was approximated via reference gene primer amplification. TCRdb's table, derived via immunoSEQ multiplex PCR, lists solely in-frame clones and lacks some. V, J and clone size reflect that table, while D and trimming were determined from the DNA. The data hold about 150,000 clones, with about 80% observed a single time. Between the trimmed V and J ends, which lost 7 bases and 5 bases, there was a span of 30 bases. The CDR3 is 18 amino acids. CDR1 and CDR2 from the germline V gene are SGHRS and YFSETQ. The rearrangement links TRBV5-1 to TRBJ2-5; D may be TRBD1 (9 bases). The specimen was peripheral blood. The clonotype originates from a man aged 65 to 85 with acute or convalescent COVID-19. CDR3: CASAPGRGQGGVIETQYF. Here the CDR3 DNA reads TGCGCCAGCGCCCCCGGGAGGGGACAGGGAGGAGTTATTGAGACCCAGTACTTC. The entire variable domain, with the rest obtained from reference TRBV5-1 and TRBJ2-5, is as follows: KAGVTQTPRYLIKTRGQQVTLSCSPISGHRSVSWYQQTPGQGLQFLFEYFSETQRNKGNFPGRFSGRQFSNSRSEMNVSTLELGDSALYLCASAPGRGQGGVIETQYFGPGTRLLVL.